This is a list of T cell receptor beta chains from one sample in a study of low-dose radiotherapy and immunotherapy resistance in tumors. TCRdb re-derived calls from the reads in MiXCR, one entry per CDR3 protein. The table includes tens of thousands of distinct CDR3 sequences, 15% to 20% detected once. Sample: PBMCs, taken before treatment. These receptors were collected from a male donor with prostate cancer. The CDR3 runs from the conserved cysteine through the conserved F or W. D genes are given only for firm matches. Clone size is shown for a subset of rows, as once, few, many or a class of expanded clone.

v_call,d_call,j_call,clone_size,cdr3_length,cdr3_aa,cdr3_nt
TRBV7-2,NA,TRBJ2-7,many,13,CASSLAARYEQYF,TGTGCCAGCAGCTTGGCGGCACGCTACGAGCAGTACTTC
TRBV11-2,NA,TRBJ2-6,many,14,CASSPSVGANVLTF,TGTGCCAGCAGCCCTTCGGTGGGGGCCAACGTCCTGACTTTC
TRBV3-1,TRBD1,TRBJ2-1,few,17,CASSQGLQGVRGKEQFF,TGTGCCAGCAGCCAAGGCCTACAGGGGGTGAGAGGAAAAGAGCAGTTCTTC
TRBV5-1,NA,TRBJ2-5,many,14,CASSLYQGRETQYF,TGCGCCAGCAGCTTGTACCAGGGTAGGGAGACCCAGTACTTC
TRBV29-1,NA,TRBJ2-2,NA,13,CSVLQHTGELLFF,TGCAGCGTTTTACAGCACACCGGGGAGCTGTTGTTTTTT
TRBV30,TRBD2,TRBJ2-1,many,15,CAWGALAGALNEQFF,TGTGCCTGGGGGGCCTTAGCGGGGGCACTTAATGAGCAGTTCTTC
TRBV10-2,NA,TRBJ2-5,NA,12,CASGAEGETQYF,TGCGCCAGCGGGGCGGAGGGAGAGACCCAGTACTTC
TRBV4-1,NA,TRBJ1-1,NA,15,CASSRADGENTEAFF,TGCGCCAGCAGCCGAGCGGATGGAGAGAACACTGAAGCTTTCTTT
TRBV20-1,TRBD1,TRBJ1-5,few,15,CSASKGAQGNQPQHF,TGCAGTGCTAGTAAGGGGGCACAGGGCAATCAGCCCCAGCATTTT
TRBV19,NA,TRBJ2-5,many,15,CASSIGDSREETQYF,TGTGCCAGTAGTATAGGAGACAGTCGAGAAGAGACCCAGTACTTC
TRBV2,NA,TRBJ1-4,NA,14,CASSSVGPYEKLFF,TGTGCCAGCAGCTCCGTAGGGCCTTATGAAAAACTGTTTTTT
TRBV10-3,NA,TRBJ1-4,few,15,CAISESNGGLEKLFF,TGTGCCATCAGTGAGTCGAATGGGGGTTTGGAAAAACTGTTTTTT
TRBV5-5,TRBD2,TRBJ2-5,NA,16,CASSLTGREGQETQYF,TGTGCCAGCAGCTTGACGGGCAGGGAGGGCCAAGAGACCCAGTACTTC
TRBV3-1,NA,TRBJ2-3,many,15,CASSQDPWLGDTQYF,TGTGCCAGCAGCCAAGACCCGTGGCTAGGAGATACGCAGTATTTT
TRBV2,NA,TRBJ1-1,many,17,CASRSGPFRETNTEAFF,TGTGCCAGCAGATCAGGGCCTTTTCGCGAAACGAACACTGAAGCTTTCTTT
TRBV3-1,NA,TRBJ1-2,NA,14,CASSRQALNYGYTF,TGTGCCAGCAGCCGGCAGGCCCTTAACTATGGCTACACCTTC
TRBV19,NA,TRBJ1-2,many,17,CASTPGGRSARVGGYTF,TGTGCCAGTACCCCCGGGGGAAGAAGCGCCAGGGTTGGTGGCTACACCTTC
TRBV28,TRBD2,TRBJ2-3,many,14,CASVPAGVGGTQYF,TGTGCCAGCGTACCGGCGGGGGTGGGGGGTACGCAGTATTTT
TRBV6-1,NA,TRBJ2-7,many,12,CASYTYSYEQYF,TGTGCCAGCTACACCTACTCCTACGAGCAGTACTTC
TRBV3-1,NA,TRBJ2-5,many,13,CASNGVGLETQYF,TGTGCCAGCAATGGGGTGGGACTAGAGACCCAGTACTTC
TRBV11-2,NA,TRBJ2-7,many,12,CASSLGGVEQYF,TGTGCCAGCAGCTTAGGAGGTGTGGAGCAGTACTTC
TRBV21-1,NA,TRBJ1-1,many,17,CASSHRDRGREGTEAFF,TGTGCCAGCAGCCACCGGGACAGGGGGAGGGAGGGCACTGAAGCTTTCTTT
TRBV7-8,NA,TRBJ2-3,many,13,CASSSNLADTQYF,TGTGCCAGCAGCTCCAACCTGGCTGATACGCAGTATTTT
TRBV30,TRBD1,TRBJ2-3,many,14,CAWSVTGATDTQYF,TGTGCCTGGAGTGTGACAGGGGCAACAGATACGCAGTATTTT
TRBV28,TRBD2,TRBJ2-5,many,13,CATKYGGGQTQYF,TGTGCCACTAAGTACGGGGGGGGGCAGACCCAGTACTTC
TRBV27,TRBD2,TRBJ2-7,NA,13,CASRSGSTHEQYF,TGTGCCAGCCGGAGCGGGAGTACCCACGAGCAGTACTTC
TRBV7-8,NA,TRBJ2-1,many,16,CASSFLQLGQNLEQFF,TGTGCCAGCAGCTTCCTGCAACTAGGACAGAACCTTGAGCAGTTCTTC
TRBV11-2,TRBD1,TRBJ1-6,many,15,CASSPLGTGESPLHF,TGTGCCAGCAGCCCGCTTGGGACAGGAGAGTCACCCCTCCACTTT
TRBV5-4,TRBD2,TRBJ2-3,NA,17,CASFASGGARGTDTQYF,TGTGCCAGCTTCGCTAGCGGGGGCGCCAGAGGCACAGATACGCAGTATTTT
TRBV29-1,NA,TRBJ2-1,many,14,CSGRGRWVYNEQFF,TGCAGCGGTCGGGGCCGTTGGGTCTACAATGAGCAGTTCTTC
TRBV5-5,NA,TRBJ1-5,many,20,CASSSNGPTGKGRSNQPQHF,TGTGCCAGCAGCTCTAATGGACCCACGGGGAAGGGGCGAAGCAATCAGCCCCAGCATTTT
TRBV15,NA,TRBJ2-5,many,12,CATSKWGETQYF,TGTGCCACCAGCAAGTGGGGAGAGACCCAGTACTTC
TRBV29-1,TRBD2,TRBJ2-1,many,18,CSVDVPSGGAMVFNEQFF,TGCAGCGTTGACGTGCCTAGCGGGGGAGCCATGGTCTTCAATGAGCAGTTCTTC
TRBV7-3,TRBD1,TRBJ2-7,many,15,CASSLTGQGYYEQYF,TGTGCCAGCAGCTTAACGGGACAGGGATATTACGAGCAGTACTTC
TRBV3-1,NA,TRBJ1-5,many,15,CASSQDTNGGQPQHF,TGTGCCAGCAGCCAAGACACCAACGGAGGGCAGCCCCAGCATTTT
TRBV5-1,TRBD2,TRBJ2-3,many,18,CASSRAGTSRGGADTQYF,TGCGCCAGCAGCCGGGCCGGGACTAGCAGAGGGGGCGCAGATACGCAGTATTTT
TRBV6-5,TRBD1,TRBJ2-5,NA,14,CASRLGTASLAQYF,TGTGCCAGCAGGCTGGGGACAGCCAGTTTGGCCCAGTACTTC
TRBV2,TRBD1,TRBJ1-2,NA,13,CASAPAGQYGYTF,TGTGCCAGCGCCCCAGCGGGACAGTATGGCTACACCTTC
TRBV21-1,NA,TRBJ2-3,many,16,CASTWRGGLAKDTQYF,TGTGCCAGCACATGGCGCGGGGGGCTAGCTAAGGATACGCAGTATTTT
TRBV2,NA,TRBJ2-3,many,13,CASSDYRADTQYF,TGTGCCAGCAGTGATTACAGGGCCGATACGCAGTATTTT
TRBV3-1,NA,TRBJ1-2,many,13,CASSHGAPYGYTF,TGTGCCAGCAGCCATGGGGCTCCGTATGGCTACACCTTC
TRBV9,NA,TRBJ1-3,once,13,CASSARQGNTIYF,TGTGCCAGCAGCGCACGACAGGGAAACACCATATATTTT
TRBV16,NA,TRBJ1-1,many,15,CASSRLTLRDTEAFF,TGTGCCAGCAGCAGATTGACACTCCGAGACACTGAAGCTTTCTTT
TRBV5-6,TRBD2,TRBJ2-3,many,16,CASSFLAGATTDTQYF,TGTGCCAGCAGCTTCCTAGCGGGGGCCACCACAGATACGCAGTATTTT
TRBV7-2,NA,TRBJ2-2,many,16,CASSLVVAVNTGELFF,TGTGCCAGCAGCTTAGTTGTAGCGGTGAACACCGGGGAGCTGTTTTTT